This is a list of T cell receptor beta chains from one sample in a study of cytomegalovirus exposure and HLA in healthy donors. TCRdb's copy holds only in-frame clones and misses some; the assay was immunoSEQ multiplex PCR. This sample yields under 95,000 clones, of which under 9% are seen a single time; about 2% belongs to the top ten. The material sequenced was PBMCs. The receptors were gathered from a man aged 45-65 years in good health and CMV-seronegative. Both conserved end residues are trimmed from each CDR3. The D gene is left open where the match is weak. Clone sizes are given selectively: once, few, many, or a class where the clone is expanded.

abundance: NA
len: 12
v_gene: TRBV27
d_gene: NA
CDR3aa: ASSLARVRNTQY

abundance: NA
len: 14
v_gene: TRBV7-7
d_gene: TRBD2
CDR3aa: ASSPTASGLHNEQF

abundance: NA
len: 15
v_gene: TRBV7-6
d_gene: TRBD2
CDR3aa: ASSLRRGLAGTGELF

abundance: few
len: 13
v_gene: TRBV7-2
d_gene: TRBD2
CDR3aa: ASSGTRRSTGELF

abundance: NA
len: 11
v_gene: TRBV6-4
d_gene: TRBD1
CDR3aa: ASSDPDREEQF

abundance: few
len: 11
v_gene: TRBV15
d_gene: NA
CDR3aa: ATSRVSYNEQF

abundance: NA
len: 12
v_gene: TRBV18
d_gene: NA
CDR3aa: ASSPQTGFYEQY

abundance: few
len: 11
v_gene: TRBV27
d_gene: NA
CDR3aa: ASSLSRGYAQY

abundance: few
len: 13
v_gene: TRBV21-1
d_gene: NA
CDR3aa: ASSKVAGWDYGYT

abundance: NA
len: 14
v_gene: TRBV19
d_gene: NA
CDR3aa: ASTETAFFSGNTIY

abundance: few
len: 12
v_gene: TRBV11-3
d_gene: TRBD2
CDR3aa: ASSLTSGPGEQF

abundance: NA
len: 12
v_gene: TRBV15
d_gene: NA
CDR3aa: ATSRVPESPEQY

abundance: few
len: 13
v_gene: TRBV28
d_gene: NA
CDR3aa: ASSKYRDRSYEQY

abundance: NA
len: 13
v_gene: TRBV11-2
d_gene: NA
CDR3aa: ASSLQLSSGNTIY

abundance: few
len: 13
v_gene: TRBV25-1
d_gene: NA
CDR3aa: ASSEAGVVGYEQY

abundance: few
len: 13
v_gene: TRBV10-1
d_gene: NA
CDR3aa: ASSKRDISYNEQF

abundance: few
len: 13
v_gene: TRBV19
d_gene: TRBD1
CDR3aa: ASKTDRMKNQPQH

abundance: NA
len: 14
v_gene: TRBV5-1
d_gene: NA
CDR3aa: ASSLEGTRVNTEAF

abundance: NA
len: 13
v_gene: TRBV28
d_gene: TRBD1
CDR3aa: ASRPSGTGFYEQY

abundance: few
len: 14
v_gene: TRBV5-1
d_gene: NA
CDR3aa: ASSFLDSLGGNTIY

abundance: NA
len: 15
v_gene: TRBV5-4
d_gene: TRBD2
CDR3aa: ASSPTRGRAMGDTQY

abundance: NA
len: 12
v_gene: TRBV10-2
d_gene: NA
CDR3aa: ASRTQGTNEKLF

abundance: many
len: 11
v_gene: TRBV9
d_gene: TRBD1
CDR3aa: ASSTGANTEAF

abundance: NA
len: 13
v_gene: TRBV27
d_gene: NA
CDR3aa: ASSKQRGGNQPQH

abundance: many
len: 13
v_gene: TRBV19
d_gene: NA
CDR3aa: ASSILQAGNEKLF

abundance: few
len: 12
v_gene: TRBV30
d_gene: NA
CDR3aa: AWCLSQQSPTQY

abundance: few
len: 12
v_gene: TRBV9
d_gene: NA
CDR3aa: ASSPKNGGGEQY

abundance: few
len: 13
v_gene: TRBV5-1
d_gene: TRBD1
CDR3aa: ASSPKTGSATEAF

abundance: few
len: 13
v_gene: TRBV5-6
d_gene: TRBD1
CDR3aa: ASSRQGWGTDTQY

abundance: few
len: 15
v_gene: TRBV9
d_gene: TRBD2
CDR3aa: ASSAMDGLAGRETQY

abundance: few
len: 11
v_gene: TRBV5-5
d_gene: NA
CDR3aa: ASSLGDKYEQY

abundance: few
len: 11
v_gene: TRBV5-1
d_gene: NA
CDR3aa: ASSERAPYEQY

abundance: NA
len: 10
v_gene: TRBV5-1
d_gene: NA
CDR3aa: ASRGEVETQY

abundance: few
len: 14
v_gene: TRBV5-1
d_gene: NA
CDR3aa: ASSVGVAGQGETQY

abundance: many
len: 12
v_gene: TRBV9
d_gene: TRBD2
CDR3aa: ASSVEGRAETQY

abundance: NA
len: 11
v_gene: TRBV28
d_gene: NA
CDR3aa: ASSRSLVTEAF

abundance: NA
len: 14
v_gene: TRBV15
d_gene: TRBD1
CDR3aa: ATSRRTGVGGTEAF

abundance: few
len: 13
v_gene: TRBV5-4
d_gene: TRBD1
CDR3aa: ASSLSGTGLYEQY

abundance: few
len: 13
v_gene: TRBV27
d_gene: TRBD2
CDR3aa: ASSLRLAGYNEQF

abundance: few
len: 15
v_gene: TRBV14
d_gene: TRBD1
CDR3aa: ASSRQGAVSGANVLT

abundance: few
len: 13
v_gene: TRBV5-1
d_gene: NA
CDR3aa: ASSLRLRGQETQY

abundance: few
len: 12
v_gene: TRBV19
d_gene: NA
CDR3aa: ASRDGSYNSPLH

abundance: NA
len: 11
v_gene: TRBV29-1
d_gene: NA
CDR3aa: SVAQSNTGELF

abundance: few
len: 9
v_gene: TRBV30
d_gene: NA
CDR3aa: ACGRGTEAF

abundance: few
len: 12
v_gene: TRBV30
d_gene: NA
CDR3aa: AWSVQGNTYEQY

abundance: NA
len: 13
v_gene: TRBV5-6
d_gene: TRBD1
CDR3aa: ASSSGQGFNSPLH

abundance: NA
len: 11
v_gene: TRBV6-1
d_gene: NA
CDR3aa: ASSELQGRGYT

abundance: NA
len: 15
v_gene: TRBV18
d_gene: TRBD2
CDR3aa: ASSPGSFTSGSYEQY

abundance: NA
len: 11
v_gene: TRBV7-8
d_gene: TRBD2
CDR3aa: ASSPREGNKQF

abundance: few
len: 14
v_gene: TRBV7-2
d_gene: TRBD2
CDR3aa: ASSFMTSGSGKTQY

abundance: few
len: 11
v_gene: TRBV5-5
d_gene: TRBD1
CDR3aa: ASSFRDSYEQY

abundance: few
len: 12
v_gene: TRBV5-4
d_gene: NA
CDR3aa: ASSGGQNTGELF

abundance: NA
len: 12
v_gene: TRBV7-3
d_gene: TRBD2
CDR3aa: ASSSGGNTGELF

abundance: few
len: 13
v_gene: TRBV5-5
d_gene: TRBD2
CDR3aa: ASMGGETITDTQY

abundance: few
len: 12
v_gene: TRBV25-1
d_gene: NA
CDR3aa: ASSERPVNQPQH